This paragraph covers one TCR beta chain sequence. Germline-derived CDR1 and CDR2 are MNHNY and SVGAGI (reference sequence). There are 14 residues in the CDR3. The ends were cut back, 8 bases at V and 3 bases at J, with 14 bases in the middle. The sample belongs to a study of blood T cell repertoires in COVID-19. Study information: Whether acute or convalescent, the COVID-19 samples came from the United States, Italy and Spain. Nucleic acid was either cDNA or gDNA, and it came from T cells, B-cell-depleted T cells, or PBMCs.

Authors' processing steps: From reference gene primer amplification, estimates of nucleated cell counts were derived. Libraries were prepared by immunoSEQ multiplex PCR; TCRdb keeps only in-frame clonotypes and omits some of them. That table is the source of V, J and clone size, and D and trimming were worked out from the DNA. The sample has 80,000 to 130,000 clones, about nine tenths seen once. The rearrangement joins TRBV6-6 to TRBJ1-5, with D tentatively TRBD1 (6 bases). This receptor was taken from a man in his 70s with acute or convalescent COVID-19. The sample comprised peripheral blood. The CDR3 sequence: CASAGAQINQPQHF. In nucleotides, the CDR3 is TGTGCCAGCGCGGGGGCCCAAATCAATCAGCCCCAGCATTTT.